This T cell receptor beta chain came from a study of T-cell memory formation after mild COVID-19. TCRdb called the 5' RACE reads again in MiXCR, with one record for every CDR3 protein. The sample records approximately 200,000 distinct CDR3 sequences, 16% being singletons. After removal of 6 bases from V and 7 bases from J, the junction contained 5 bases not matched to a gene. CDR3 size: 14 residues. The clonotype originates from an adult woman who had mild COVID-19 (a few samples of this study predate the infection). Cell type and time point are not known. Material: PBMCs or a T cell subset sorted from them (not recorded which). The chain is built from TRBV12-3 or TRBV12-4 and TRBJ1-4, with 10 nucleotides matching TRBD1. The CDR3 region has the DNA TGTGCCAGCAGGATGACAGGGGGCACTGAAAAACTGTTTTTT. Its protein product is CASRMTGGTEKLFF.